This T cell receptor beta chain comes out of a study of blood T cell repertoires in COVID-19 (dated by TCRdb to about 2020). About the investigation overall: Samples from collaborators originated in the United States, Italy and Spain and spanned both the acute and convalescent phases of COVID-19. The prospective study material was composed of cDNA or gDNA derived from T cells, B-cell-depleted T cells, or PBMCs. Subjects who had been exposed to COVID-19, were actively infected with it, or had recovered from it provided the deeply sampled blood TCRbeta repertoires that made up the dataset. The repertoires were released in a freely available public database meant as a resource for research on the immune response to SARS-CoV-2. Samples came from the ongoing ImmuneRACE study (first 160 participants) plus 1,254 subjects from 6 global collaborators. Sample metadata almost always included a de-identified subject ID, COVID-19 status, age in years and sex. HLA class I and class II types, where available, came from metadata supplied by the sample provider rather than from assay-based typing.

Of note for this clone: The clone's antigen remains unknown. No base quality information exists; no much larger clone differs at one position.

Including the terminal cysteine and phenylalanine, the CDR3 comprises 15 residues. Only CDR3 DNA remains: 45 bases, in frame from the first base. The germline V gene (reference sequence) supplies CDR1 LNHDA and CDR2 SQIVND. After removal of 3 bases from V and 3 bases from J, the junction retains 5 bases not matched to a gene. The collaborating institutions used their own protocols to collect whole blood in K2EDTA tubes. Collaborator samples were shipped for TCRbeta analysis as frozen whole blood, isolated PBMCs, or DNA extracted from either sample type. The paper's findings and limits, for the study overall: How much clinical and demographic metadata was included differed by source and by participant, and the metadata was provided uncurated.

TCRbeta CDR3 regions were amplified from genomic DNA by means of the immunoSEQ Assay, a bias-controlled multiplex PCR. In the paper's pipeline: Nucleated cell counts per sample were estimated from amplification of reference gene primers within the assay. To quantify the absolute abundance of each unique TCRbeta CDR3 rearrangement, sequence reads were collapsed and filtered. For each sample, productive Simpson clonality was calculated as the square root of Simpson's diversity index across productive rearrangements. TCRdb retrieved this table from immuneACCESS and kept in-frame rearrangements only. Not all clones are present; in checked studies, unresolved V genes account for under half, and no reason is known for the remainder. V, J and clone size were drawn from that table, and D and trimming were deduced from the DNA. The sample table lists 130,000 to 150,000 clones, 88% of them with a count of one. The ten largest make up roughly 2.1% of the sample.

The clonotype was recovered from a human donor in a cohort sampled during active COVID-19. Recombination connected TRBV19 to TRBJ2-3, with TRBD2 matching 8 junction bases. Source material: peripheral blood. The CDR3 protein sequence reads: CASSITGGPTDTQYF. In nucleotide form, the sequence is TGTGCCAGTAGTATTACGGGAGGGCCGACAGATACGCAGTATTTT.